This T cell receptor beta chain was documented in a study of blood T cell repertoires in COVID-19 (dated by TCRdb to between 2020 and 2021). Background on the whole study: Collaborator samples came from the United States, Italy and Spain and covered acute and convalescent phases of COVID-19. The material from the prospective study consisted of cDNA or gDNA derived from T cells, B-cell-depleted T cells, or PBMCs. Deeply sampled blood TCRbeta repertoires from subjects exposed to, actively infected with, or recovered from COVID-19 were included in the dataset. The repertoires were released in a freely available public database meant as a resource for research on the immune response to SARS-CoV-2. The samples were drawn from the first 160 participants of the ongoing ImmuneRACE study and from about 1,200 subjects provided by 6 global collaborators. The sample metadata nearly always contained a de-identified subject ID, COVID-19 status, age in years and sex. HLA class I and class II types, where available, came from metadata supplied by the sample provider rather than from assay-based typing.

What the study reported, not specific to this receptor: How much clinical and demographic metadata was included differed by source and by participant, and the metadata was provided uncurated.

One collaborating source in Seattle enrolled patients while the patients were actively infected and followed the patients over time throughout the course of disease. The collaborating institutions used their own protocols to collect whole blood in K2EDTA tubes. For TCRbeta analysis, collaborators shipped samples in one of three forms: frozen whole blood, isolated PBMCs, or DNA extracted from either of those sample types. TCRbeta CDR3 regions were amplified from genomic DNA using the immunoSEQ Assay, a bias-controlled multiplex PCR. Under the source paper's analysis protocol: Nucleated cell counts per sample were estimated from amplification of reference gene primers within the assay. To quantify the absolute abundance of each unique TCRbeta CDR3 rearrangement, sequence reads were collapsed and filtered. For each sample, productive Simpson clonality was calculated as the square root of Simpson's diversity index over productive rearrangements. TCRdb obtained this table from immuneACCESS and retained in-frame rearrangements with V and J assigned. These tables miss some clones; where compared with another copy, unresolved V genes account for less than half of the shortfall, and the remainder is unexplained. Clone size and V and J calls were adopted from that table, with D and trimming inferred from the DNA. The sample includes around 220,000 clones, with around 80% observed a single time. In total, the top ten clones hold over 6% of the sample.

Looking up the germline V gene yields CDR1 KGHDR and CDR2 SFDVKD. The CDR3 numbers 13 residues from cysteine through phenylalanine. The DNA shown is the 39-base CDR3, in frame from base 1. A distance of 17 bases separates the germline ends of V and J, which lose 8 bases and 9 bases respectively. As regards this clone: Its antigen is unknown. No much larger clone is present one base from it, and per-base qualities are unavailable.

The sequence links TRBV24-1 to TRBJ2-3; tentative D gene TRBD2, with 5 bases matching. The receptor was derived from an elderly woman with COVID-19, enrolled during active disease. The sequenced sample consisted of peripheral blood. The CDR3 region has the sequence CATNTSPSGTQYF. DNA sequence: TGTGCCACCAATACCTCCCCGTCGGGGACGCAGTATTTT.